Following are 30 T cell receptor beta chains from one sample sequenced in a study of cytomegalovirus exposure and HLA in healthy donors. The table came from immunoSEQ multiplex PCR; TCRdb's copy has only in-frame clones and leaves some out. This sample has about 280,000 clones, with 88% found just once. The specimen was PBMCs. These receptors were collected from a woman aged 18-29 years in good health and CMV-seronegative.

The chain carries TRBV19 and TRBJ2-7; 7 bases are shared with TRBD2. Trimming removed 5 bases from V and 3 bases from J; junction bases left unmatched: 4. The length of the CDR3 is 13 residues. CDR1 and CDR2 (germline): LNHDA, SQIVND (reference sequence). CDR3 protein: CASSVGEGYEQYF. CDR3 sequence (DNA): TGTGCCAGTAGTGTGGGGGAGGGCTACGAGCAGTACTTC.

V gene TRBV7-2 combines with J gene TRBJ2-1; no clear D. The CDR3 spans 15 residues. Per germline, CDR1 SGHTA and CDR2 FQGNSA. Trimming cost V 1 base and J 7 bases, with 14 bases left between them. This chain's CDR3 is CASSLGPREWNEQFF. The CDR3 bases are TGTGCCAGCAGCTTAGGTCCGAGAGAATGGAATGAGCAGTTCTTC.

The gene calls are TRBV9 and TRBJ1-5; 10 bases agree with TRBD1. Germline assignment: CDR1 SGDLS and CDR2 YYNGEE. The length of the CDR3 is 14 residues. Germline trimming cut 4 bases from V and 7 bases from J; bases unmatched to any gene: 5. CDR3 sequence: CASSIGQGGQPQHF. The DNA for the CDR3 is TGTGCCAGCAGCATCGGACAGGGGGGACAGCCCCAGCATTTT.

V and J are TRBV9 and TRBJ2-1; 7 nucleotides match TRBD2. V trimming: 0 bases; J trimming: 4 bases; junction bases outside the gene matches: 4. CDR1 SGDLS and CDR2 YYNGEE come from the germline V gene. CDR3 size: 15 residues. CDR3 sequence: CASSVGAGVYNEQFF. The CDR3, as DNA: TGTGCCAGCAGCGTAGGGGCGGGAGTGTACAATGAGCAGTTCTTC. Complete variable domain (other parts from reference TRBV9 and TRBJ2-1): DSGVTQTPKHLITATGQRVTLRCSPRSGDLSVYWYQQSLDQGLQFLIQYYNGEERAKGNILERFSAQQFPDLHSELNLSSLELGDSALYFCASSVGAGVYNEQFFGPGTRLTVL.

The chain employs TRBV28 and TRBJ2-1; 7 nucleotides match TRBD2. CDR3 length equals 15 residues. Germline CDR1 reads MDHEN; CDR2 reads SYDVKM. Trimming took 0 bases from V and 5 from J; bases not matched to a gene: 4. The DNA for the CDR3 is TGTGCCAGCAGTTTATGGGTGGGAGGGCACAATGAGCAGTTCTTC. Its translation: CASSLWVGGHNEQFF.

The genes are TRBV10-3 and TRBJ2-7; TRBD1 matches 7 bases. In germline, CDR1 is ENHRY, CDR2 SYGVKD. The CDR3 has 16 residues. The V gene end was trimmed by 3 bases and the J gene end by 4 bases; junction bases not matched to a gene: 12. CDR3 nucleotides: TGTGCCATCAGTGACGATCACAGGGGACCCATTTACGAGCAGTACTTC. Protein sequence: CAISDDHRGPIYEQYF.

The rearrangement joins TRBV10-1 to TRBJ2-1, with D hard to call. The CDR3 is 13 amino acids. Trimming cost V 5 bases and J 9 bases, with 14 bases left between them. CDR1 WNHNN and CDR2 SYGVQD come from the germline V gene (reference sequence). Here the CDR3 reads CASSTPSGAEQFF. In nucleotides, the CDR3 is TGCGCCAGCAGTACCCCCTCAGGTGCTGAGCAGTTCTTC.

V and J are TRBV11-2 and TRBJ2-5; D uncertain. The V gene's germline CDR1 is SGHAT and CDR2 FQNNGV. Trimming stripped 3 bases from V and 4 bases from J, with 9 bases between. The CDR3 extends over 13 amino acids. The DNA for the CDR3 is TGTGCCAGCAGCTTTTCCGGGTCAGAGACCCAGTACTTC. The encoded protein is CASSFSGSETQYF.

In its sample, this clone was seen once. The chain uses TRBV4-1 and TRBJ2-1; D is unclear. V was trimmed by 0 bases and J by 6 bases, leaving 12 bases between them. The germline V gene encodes CDR1 MGHRA and CDR2 YSYEKL. There are 15 residues in the CDR3. Written as DNA, the CDR3 is TGCGCCAGCAGCCAAGATCGCTTTGAGTCCAATGAGCAGTTCTTC. This translates into CASSQDRFESNEQFF.

The chain couples TRBV28 to TRBJ1-2; D gene unclear. Trimming shortened V by 4 bases and J by 5 bases, and 5 bases separated the two germline ends. The CDR3 sequence is 11 residues long. From germline, CDR1 is MDHEN and CDR2 SYDVKM. This CDR3 is CASSSRYGYTF. As DNA, the CDR3 is TGTGCCAGCAGTTCCAGATATGGCTACACCTTC.

This CDR3 reads CASSLGAGAYEQYF. The CDR3 nucleotides read TGTGCCAGCAGTTTAGGCGCGGGGGCCTACGAGCAGTACTTC. The gene calls are TRBV27 and TRBJ2-7, with 7 bases that match TRBD2. From germline, CDR1 is MNHEY and CDR2 SMNVEV (reference sequence). This CDR3 is built from 14 residues. V was pared by 2 bases and J by 2 bases, with 3 bases of the junction left unmatched.

The genes are TRBV29-1 and TRBJ2-5; no firm D call. The J call may be in error: the DNA end matches TRBJ2-7 better. The CDR3 is 12 residues long. Germline V lookup: CDR1 SQVTM, CDR2 ANQGSEA. The CDR3: CSVGAVPYEQYF. CDR3 bases: TGCAGCGTTGGGGCAGTACCCTACGAGCAGTACTTC.

The genes are TRBV29-1 and TRBJ2-5; the match to TRBD1 covers 8 bases. V lost 5 bases, J lost 2 bases, and 7 bases stayed unmatched. Germline V gene lookup returns CDR1 SQVTM and CDR2 ANQGSEA. The CDR3 has 14 residues. The CDR3 region has the DNA TGCAGCGTTAGCAGGGGGCCCGGACAAGAGACCCAGTACTTC. Its translation is CSVSRGPGQETQYF.

The chain links TRBV6-1 to TRBJ2-7; 7 bases align to TRBD2. This CDR3 contains 15 residues. The J segment lost 3 bases and the V segment lost 2 bases, leaving 7 bases of the junction unmatched. CDR1 is MNHNS, CDR2 SASEGT, per germline. CDR3: CASSEWASGYYEQYF. CDR3 DNA sequence: TGTGCCAGCAGTGAATGGGCTAGCGGTTACTACGAGCAGTACTTC.

This sequence joins TRBV2 and TRBJ1-1, with TRBD1 identical over 8 bases. Trimming removed 6 bases from V and 5 bases from J; junction bases left unmatched: 8. The CDR3 covers 14 residues. CDR1 and CDR2 (germline): SNHLY, FYNNEI. The CDR3 region has the DNA TGTGCCAGCAGGCAGGGGGCAAGAGGGACTGAAGCTTTCTTT. Translation: CASRQGARGTEAFF.

The gene calls are TRBV14 and TRBJ2-5; TRBD2 aligns across 9 bases. CDR3 length: 19 residues. V trimming: 0 bases; J trimming: 0 bases; junction bases outside the gene matches: 11. Germline V gene lookup returns CDR1 SGHDN and CDR2 FVKESK. The CDR3 coding sequence is TGTGCCAGCAGCCAAGAGTCGGGACTAGCAGATTTGTACCAAGAGACCCAGTACTTC. It codes for CASSQESGLADLYQETQYF.

The genes are TRBV18 and TRBJ1-5; weak D call: TRBD1 (6 bases). Per the germline V gene, CDR1 is KGHSH and CDR2 is LQKENI. The CDR3 spans 13 residues. V lost 0 bases to trimming and J lost 7 bases, with 7 bases between them. Written as DNA, the CDR3 is TGTGCCAGCTCACCACCCAGGGGCCAGCCCCAGCATTTT. It translates to CASSPPRGQPQHF.

The DNA of the CDR3 is TGTGCCAGCAGTTTCTCCCCGGGACTAGCGGGAGCGGAGGAGCAGTTCTTC. Translation gives CASSFSPGLAGAEEQFF. The rearrangement links TRBV28 to TRBJ2-1, with TRBD2 identical over 14 bases. The CDR3 is made up of 17 amino acids. Germline CDR1 reads MDHEN; CDR2 reads SYDVKM. The V segment lost 3 bases and the J segment 10 bases; nucleotides outside the gene matches: 11.

This chain connects TRBV27 to TRBJ1-2, with a possible D match to TRBD1 (6 bases). Trimming cost V 3 bases and J 6 bases, with 11 bases left between them. Germline V gene lookup returns CDR1 MNHEY and CDR2 SMNVEV (reference sequence). The CDR3 extends over 13 amino acids. The DNA of the CDR3 is TGTGCCAGCAGTTTTTCTGGGGGCAATGGCTACACCTTC. This gives the protein CASSFSGGNGYTF.

The rearrangement uses TRBV7-2 and TRBJ2-7, with 8 bases identical to TRBD2. Germline CDR1 and CDR2: SGHTA and FQGNSA. The CDR3 sequence is 13 residues long. The ends lost 3 bases at V and 6 bases at J; junction bases unmatched: 4. The CDR3 spells CASSFGTRGEQYF. CDR3 coding DNA: TGTGCCAGCAGCTTCGGGACTAGAGGCGAGCAGTACTTC.

V usage is TRBV9 and J usage is TRBJ1-2; D gene ambiguous. This CDR3 has 14 amino acids. The germline V and J ends were trimmed by 0 bases and 8 bases, with 14 bases remaining between them. The germline gives CDR1 SGDLS, CDR2 YYNGEE. The CDR3 nucleotides read TGTGCCAGCAGCGTAGTCGGCGGAGGAGGCGGCTACACCTTC. Residues: CASSVVGGGGGYTF.

This chain connects TRBV6-4 to TRBJ2-1, with D tentatively TRBD1 (5 bases). CDR1 MRHNA and CDR2 SNTAGT come from the germline V gene. The CDR3 is 15 amino acids. V was trimmed by 4 bases and J by 5 bases, leaving 15 bases between them. CDR3 DNA: TGTGCCAGCAGTGTGGTACCTAGGGGTCACAATGAGCAGTTCTTC. Its protein is CASSVVPRGHNEQFF.

J is TRBJ2-2 and V is TRBV6-1; D is perhaps TRBD1 (5 bases). V lost 4 bases and J 2 bases, leaving 11 bases between the germline ends. Germline CDR1 reads MNHNS; CDR2 reads SASEGT. The CDR3 sequence is 15 residues long. The CDR3 is CASSVDNLNTGELFF. DNA of the CDR3: TGTGCCAGCAGTGTGGACAACCTAAACACCGGGGAGCTGTTTTTT.

This clone was counted a single time. The chain joins TRBV2 to TRBJ1-3; 7 nucleotides align to TRBD1. The junction had 6 bases not matched to a gene; V was cut back by 4 bases and J by 0 bases. This CDR3 is 16 amino acids long. CDR1 and CDR2 (germline): SNHLY, FYNNEI. The DNA for the CDR3 is TGTGCCAGCAGTGTAGGGACAGCCGTCTCTGGAAACACCATATATTTT. This gives the protein CASSVGTAVSGNTIYF.

This rearrangement joins TRBV5-4 to TRBJ2-7, with TRBD2 matching over 16 bases. V shed 4 bases, J shed 5 bases, and the junction held 9 bases outside the gene matches. This CDR3 comprises 17 residues. The germline gives CDR1 SGHNT, CDR2 YYREEE (reference sequence). CDR3 sequence reads: CASSQGLAGGPSHEQYF. The CDR3 DNA is TGTGCCAGCAGCCAGGGACTAGCGGGAGGGCCATCTCACGAGCAGTACTTC. Filled out from reference TRBV5-4 and TRBJ2-7, the complete variable domain reads ETGVTQSPTHLIKTRGQQVTLRCSSQSGHNTVSWYQQALGQGPQFIFQYYREEENGRGNFPPRFSGLQFPNYSSELNVNALELDDSALYLCASSQGLAGGPSHEQYFGPGTRLTVT.

The chain carries TRBV6-1 and TRBJ2-7, with 7 bases matching TRBD2. Germline loops: CDR1 MNHNS, CDR2 SASEGT. The CDR3 is made up of 15 amino acids. With V trimmed by 1 base and J by 6 bases, 9 bases remained unmatched. The CDR3 coding sequence is TGTGCCAGCAGTGAAGGGACGGGGGGTTTTAGCGAGCAGTACTTC. It translates to CASSEGTGGFSEQYF.

This clone came up once. The germline gene is not matched at one end of the junction; a read error may be the cause. This chain joins TRBV2 and TRBJ2-1; TRBD2 might be the D (6 bases). The CDR3 length is 14 residues. CDR1 SNHLY and CDR2 FYNNEI come from the germline V gene. CDR3 amino acids: CARRDFERYNEQFF. DNA for the CDR3: TGTGCCCGCAGGGACTTCGAAAGGTACAATGAGCAGTTCTTC.

The chain combines TRBV6-1 with TRBJ1-5, with 8 nucleotides matching TRBD1. Germline V gene lookup returns CDR1 MNHNS and CDR2 SASEGT. V shed 7 bases and J 3 bases; nucleotides not matched to a gene: 8. This CDR3 has 15 amino acids. As DNA, the CDR3 is TGTGCCAGCACCGAAGTACAGGGGGACAATCAGCCCCAGCATTTT. This encodes CASTEVQGDNQPQHF.

The gene calls are TRBV28 and TRBJ2-1; 8 nucleotides line up with TRBD1. Germline CDR1 and CDR2: MDHEN and SYDVKM. This CDR3 has 16 amino acids. V shed 3 bases and J 3 bases; nucleotides not matched to a gene: 7. The CDR3 protein is CASSFGSRGLYNEQFF. The CDR3 DNA is TGTGCCAGCAGTTTTGGTTCCAGGGGGCTCTACAATGAGCAGTTCTTC.

This chain links TRBV13 with TRBJ2-1, with TRBD1 matching over 12 bases. Unmatched junction bases numbered 11, after V lost 6 bases and J lost 14 bases. The germline V gene has CDR1 PRHDT and CDR2 FYEKMQ (reference sequence). This CDR3 is built from 14 residues. As DNA, the CDR3 is TGTGCCAGCAGAAGGGGGACAGGGGGCTGGAATAAGTTCTTC. Translating it yields CASRRGTGGWNKFF.